This T cell receptor beta chain was sequenced in a study of B cell selection in AIRE deficiency. TCRdb's copy holds only in-frame clones and misses some; the assay was immunoSEQ multiplex PCR. Here the sample spans 20,000 to 25,000 clones, 85% to 95% being singletons. V gave up 2 bases and J gave up 2 bases, with 11 bases separating them. CDR3 length equals 15 residues. CDR1 and CDR2 from the germline V gene are SGHNT and YYREEE (reference sequence). The regulatory T cell sort gate was CD4+CD25hiCD127low/negative. The source is a human donor in good health. Sequenced material: CD4+CD25+ Tregs sorted from PBMCs. This chain uses TRBV5-4 with TRBJ2-1; no clear D. CDR3 amino acids: CASSFPANPYNEQFF. The CDR3 DNA sequence: TGTGCCAGCAGCTTTCCGGCCAACCCCTACAATGAGCAGTTCTTC.